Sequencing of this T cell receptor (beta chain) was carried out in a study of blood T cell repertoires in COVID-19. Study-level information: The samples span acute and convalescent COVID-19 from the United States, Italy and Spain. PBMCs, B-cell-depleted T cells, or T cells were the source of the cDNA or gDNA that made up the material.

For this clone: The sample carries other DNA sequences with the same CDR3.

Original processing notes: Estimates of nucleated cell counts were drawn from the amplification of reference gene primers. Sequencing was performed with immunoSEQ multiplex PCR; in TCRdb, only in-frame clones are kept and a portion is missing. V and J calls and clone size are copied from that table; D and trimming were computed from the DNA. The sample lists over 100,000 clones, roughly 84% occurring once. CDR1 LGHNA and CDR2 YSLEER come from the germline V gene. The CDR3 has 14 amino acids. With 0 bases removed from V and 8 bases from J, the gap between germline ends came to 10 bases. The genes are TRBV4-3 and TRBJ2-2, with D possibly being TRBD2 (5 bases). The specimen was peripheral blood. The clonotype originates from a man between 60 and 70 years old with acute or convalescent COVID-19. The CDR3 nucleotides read TGCGCCAGCAGCCAAGAGAGGGTAACTGGGGAGCTGTTTTTT. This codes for CASSQERVTGELFF.